This T cell receptor (beta chain) comes out of a study of early T cells in non-severe SARS-CoV-2 infection. On the study more broadly: Sequencing of unsorted whole blood was done on bulk RNA, leaving chains unpaired.

Individual cDNA molecules carried attached unique molecular identifiers. One entry per CDR3 protein results from TCRdb running MiXCR on the 5' RACE reads. The profile covers tens of thousands of distinct CDR3 sequences, with about 10% appearing a single time and less than 10% taken by the ten largest. This clonotype was detected only a few times. No antigen is known for it. Points from the study as a whole: VDJdb matching, biased toward anti-spike CD8 responses, missed private and CD4 specificities.

What was sequenced was whole blood. The TCR sequence derives from an adult who was a healthcare worker with PCR-confirmed SARS-CoV-2 infection or an uninfected control (not recorded which).

The CDR3 DNA is TGTGCCAGCAGTGAAGCTCTAGCGGGAGGGCCTGGTGAGCAGTACTTC. This gives the protein CASSEALAGGPGEQYF. The chain has TRBV6-1 and TRBJ2-7; 12 bases agree with TRBD2. Germline CDR1 is MNHNS and CDR2 is SASEGT. The V segment lost 0 bases and the J segment 7 bases; nucleotides outside the gene matches: 7. This CDR3 spans 16 amino acids.